This is a list of T cell receptor beta chains from one sample in a study of cytomegalovirus exposure and HLA in healthy donors. Data came from immunoSEQ multiplex PCR; TCRdb stores just in-frame clones and leaves some out. In the table there are about 100,000 clones, about four fifths of which are singletons. Sequencing was performed on PBMCs. The source is a man aged 25-45 years in good health and CMV-seronegative. CDR3s leave out the opening cysteine and the closing phenylalanine or tryptophan. Fields, in order: V gene, J gene, CDR3 protein.

>TRBV7-2|TRBJ2-1
ASSLAAGAYNEQF
>TRBV5-1|TRBJ2-1
ASSAPKRGYNEQF
>TRBV7-9|TRBJ1-3
ASSDRRHTGNTIY
>TRBV4-1|TRBJ1-1
ASSLRDSQNTEAF
>TRBV11-2|TRBJ1-1
ASSLVPRGEAF
>TRBV30|TRBJ1-4
AWSVYGGTNEKLF
>TRBV7-2|TRBJ2-7
ASSLAGGGNDEQY
>TRBV5-1|TRBJ2-2
ASSLGWAANTGELF
>TRBV7-2|TRBJ2-7
ASSPGTGGGYEQY
>TRBV15|TRBJ2-7
ATSRELGSYYEQY
>TRBV6-5|TRBJ1-5
ASSSGTEGQPQH
>TRBV5-1|TRBJ2-4
ASSLLDAGLAKNIQY
>TRBV7-2|TRBJ1-5
ASSFRGTGLNQPQH
>TRBV4-3|TRBJ1-6
ASSQVLGEVSPLH
>TRBV11-3|TRBJ1-1
ASSLSENTEAF